The clone carrying this T cell receptor beta chain was seen a handful of times. Its antigen remains unidentified. TCRdb keeps only in-frame clones here, not all; method: immunoSEQ multiplex PCR. The table records under 150,000 clones, around four fifths of them present only once. Time point meaning: week 11, during vaccination. One vaccine dose held 300 ug of mutant IDH1 20-mer peptide and came with topical imiquimod. This sample is part of a study of a mutant IDH1 vaccine in newly diagnosed glioma. This CDR3 has 14 amino acids. CDR1 and CDR2 (germline): SEHNR, FQNEAQ (reference sequence). V was pared by 3 bases and J by 4 bases, with 10 bases between. Whole-study results and caveats: There seemed to be no relation between pseudoprogression and changes in top peripheral T cell clonotypes.

The chain couples TRBV7-9 to TRBJ1-3; D is undetermined. The TCR comes from a man in his forties with glioma. The specimen comprised PBMCs, sampled from a glioma patient whose treatment included an IDH1 peptide vaccine. CDR3: CASSLAAEGNTIYF. CDR3 in DNA: TGTGCCAGCAGCTTGGCAGCGGAAGGAAACACCATATATTTT.